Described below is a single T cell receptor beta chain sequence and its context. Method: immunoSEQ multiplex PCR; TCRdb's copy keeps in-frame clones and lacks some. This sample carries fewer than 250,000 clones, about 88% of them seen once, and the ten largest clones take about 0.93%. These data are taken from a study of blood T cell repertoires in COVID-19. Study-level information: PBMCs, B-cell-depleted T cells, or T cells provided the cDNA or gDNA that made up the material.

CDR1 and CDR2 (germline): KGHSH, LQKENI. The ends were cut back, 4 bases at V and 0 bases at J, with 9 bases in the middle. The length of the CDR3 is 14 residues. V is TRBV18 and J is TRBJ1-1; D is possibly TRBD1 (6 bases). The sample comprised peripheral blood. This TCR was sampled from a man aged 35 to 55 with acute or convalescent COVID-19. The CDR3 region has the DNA TGTGCCAGCTCACAACAGGGCATGAACACTGAAGCTTTCTTT. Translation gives CASSQQGMNTEAFF.